The 13 T cell receptor beta chains in this list originate from one sample, sequenced in a study of long-term antiretroviral therapy in people with HIV. Assay version v3.0 of immunoSEQ was used, and it was run at survey level. Repertoires were generated with immunoSEQ multiplex PCR, while TCRdb's copy carries only in-frame clones and drops some. The sample holds tens of thousands of clones, roughly 85% seen once. The starting material was unsorted PBMCs, obtained 2.3 years after starting antiretroviral therapy. These receptors all stem from a man aged 35-49 years with HIV.

The CDR3 DNA reads TGCGCCAGCAGCCAAGATCGTAACATATCCTGGCTAGCCAAAAACATTCAGTACTTC. Amino acids: CASSQDRNISWLAKNIQYF. This chain joins TRBV4-1 and TRBJ2-4; D gene unclear. Germline CDR1 and CDR2: MGHRA and YSYEKL. The CDR3 spans 19 residues. V was clipped by 0 bases and J by 0 bases, with 18 bases between them.

The rearrangement links TRBV7-9 to TRBJ2-7, with no clear D. V lost 5 bases, J lost 0 bases, and 20 bases lay in between. This CDR3 has 17 residues. Germline assignment: CDR1 SEHNR and CDR2 FQNEAQ (reference sequence). In DNA, the CDR3 is TGTGCCAGCAGCCCCGATTTGGGCCCGCCAGACTCCTACGAGCAGTACTTC. Protein: CASSPDLGPPDSYEQYF.

This clone was picked up a small number of times. The chain recombines TRBV10-2 with TRBJ2-7; 7 bases match TRBD1. This CDR3 region has 15 residues. From germline, CDR1 is WSHSY and CDR2 SAAADI. J lost 2 bases, V lost 4 bases, and 8 bases had no gene match. CDR3 DNA: TGCGCCAGCAGTGCTTTTGGGACAGCCACCTACGAGCAGTACTTC. Protein product: CASSAFGTATYEQYF.

The chain employs TRBV11-2 and TRBJ1-3; a possible D gene is TRBD1 (5 bases). Trimming left V 5 bases short and J 0 bases short, with 11 bases between. The CDR3 runs to 15 residues. The germline gives CDR1 SGHAT, CDR2 FQNNGV. The CDR3 sequence: CASSIGTVSGNTIYF. The CDR3 coding sequence is TGTGCCAGCAGCATAGGGACCGTCTCTGGAAACACCATATATTTT.

The V gene is TRBV5-1, the J gene TRBJ1-1; maybe TRBD1 (6 bases). CDR3 length equals 14 residues. From germline, CDR1 is SGHRS and CDR2 YFSETQ. The V gene lost 4 bases and the J gene lost 6 bases, with 16 bases spanning the gap. CDR3 protein: CASSPQGSTAEAFF. CDR3 bases: TGCGCCAGCAGCCCACAGGGATCGACGGCTGAAGCTTTCTTT. Filled out from reference TRBV5-1 and TRBJ1-1, the complete variable domain reads KAGVTQTPRYLIKTRGQQVTLSCSPISGHRSVSWYQQTPGQGLQFLFEYFSETQRNKGNFPGRFSGRQFSNSRSEMNVSTLELGDSALYLCASSPQGSTAEAFFGQGTRLTVV.

J is TRBJ1-4 and V is TRBV6-1; a possible D gene is TRBD1 (6 bases). Germline V gene lookup returns CDR1 MNHNS and CDR2 SASEGT. The CDR3 has 12 amino acids. The V end lost 9 bases, the J end lost 4 bases, and 9 bases lay between the germline ends. The CDR3 nucleotides are TGTGCCAGTTACAGGGATAATGAAAAACTGTTTTTT. It is translated as CASYRDNEKLFF.

The chain recombines TRBV7-9 with TRBJ2-7; a weak D match, TRBD2 (5 bases). This CDR3 comprises 14 residues. CDR1 and CDR2 from the germline V gene are SEHNR and FQNEAQ (reference sequence). V was trimmed by 5 bases and J by 3 bases, leaving 14 bases between them. CDR3 DNA: TGTGCCAGCAGCCCGGACTGGGAATACTACGAGCAGTACTTC. Translation: CASSPDWEYYEQYF.

The rearrangement links TRBV30 to TRBJ2-5, with TRBD2 matching over 7 bases. With 3 bases clipped from V and 5 bases from J, the junction kept 9 bases outside the gene matches. CDR1 and CDR2 (germline): GTSNPN, SVGIG (reference sequence). This CDR3 comprises 14 residues. DNA for the CDR3: TGTGCCTGGAGGGGACTATCCGGGACGGAGACCCAGTACTTC. This encodes CAWRGLSGTETQYF.

The chain links TRBV27 to TRBJ2-7; TRBD1 is a possible D gene (5 bases). CDR1 and CDR2 from the germline V gene are MNHEY and SMNVEV (reference sequence). The germline V and J ends were trimmed by 3 bases and 3 bases, with 15 bases remaining between them. There are 15 residues in the CDR3. The CDR3 DNA reads as TGTGCCAGCAGTTTTATTCCAGGGCCGAACTACGAGCAGTACTTC. Residues: CASSFIPGPNYEQYF.

This clone has a single count. This chain joins TRBV30 and TRBJ2-5; 11 nucleotides match TRBD1. Germline CDR1 is GTSNPN and CDR2 is SVGIG (reference sequence). CDR3 length: 16 residues. After removal of 4 bases from V and 5 bases from J, the junction contained 12 bases not matched to a gene. In nucleotides, the CDR3 is TGTGCCTGGATAGCGGACAGGGGGCCCTTCTCGGAGACCCAGTACTTC. Translating it yields CAWIADRGPFSETQYF.

The genes are TRBV9 and TRBJ2-3; 7 nucleotides match TRBD2. This CDR3 has 16 amino acids. The junction had 13 bases not matched to a gene; V was cut back by 3 bases and J by 6 bases. CDR1 and CDR2 from the germline V gene are SGDLS and YYNGEE. CDR3 sequence (DNA): TGTGCCAGCAGCGCCAACCTGGGGGAGGGATGGGATACGCAGTATTTT. Translating gives CASSANLGEGWDTQYF.

The chain links TRBV4-2 to TRBJ1-1, with a tentative D call TRBD1 (5 bases). The V gene lost 4 bases and the J gene lost 1 base, with 7 bases spanning the gap. The CDR3 extends over 13 amino acids. Germline values: CDR1 LGHNA, CDR2 YNFKEQ. The CDR3 is CASSRTGNTEAFF. The DNA for the CDR3 is TGTGCCAGCAGCCGTACAGGGAACACTGAAGCTTTCTTT.

This clone has only one observation. The rearrangement uses TRBV29-1 and TRBJ2-1; 8 bases line up with TRBD2. Germline V gene lookup returns CDR1 SQVTM and CDR2 ANQGSEA. CDR3 size: 15 residues. J was trimmed by 5 bases and V by 4 bases; bases with no gene match: 10. The CDR3 DNA sequence: TGCAGCGTTGTTAAAACTAGCGGCTACAACAATGAGCAGTTCTTC. It specifies CSVVKTSGYNNEQFF.